The 10 T cell receptor beta chains below were found in one sample sequenced in a study of OX40 agonist ivuxolimab in advanced cancers. TCRdb keeps only in-frame clones here, not all; method: immunoSEQ multiplex PCR. The sample has about 21,000 clones; 86% are singletons. The sequencing used CD4+ or CD8+ T cells sorted from blood, collected in a trial of the OX40 agonist ivuxolimab. The receptors come from an adult with an advanced solid tumor such as melanoma, head and neck, liver or kidney cancer.

This sequence joins TRBV23-1 and TRBJ2-1; 10 positions agree with TRBD2. TRBV23-1 has ORF status, its function being uncertain. J was trimmed by 9 bases and V by 3 bases; bases with no gene match: 17. The CDR3 spans 18 residues. The DNA for the CDR3 is TGCGCCAGCAGTCACCTGATTCAACTAGCGGGGCCTTACCTTGAGCAGTTCTTC. Encoded protein: CASSHLIQLAGPYLEQFF.

V usage is TRBV5-1 and J usage is TRBJ2-3; 7 bases line up with TRBD1. The CDR3 loop spans 15 amino acids. The V gene end was trimmed by 4 bases and the J gene end by 1 base; junction bases not matched to a gene: 6. Per the germline V gene, CDR1 is SGHRS and CDR2 is YFSETQ. The CDR3 coding sequence is TGCGCCAGCAGCGTAGGGGGCGCGGGCACAGATACGCAGTATTTT. It translates to CASSVGGAGTDTQYF.

The chain uses TRBV7-2 and TRBJ2-7, with TRBD1 identical over 11 bases. This CDR3 has 15 residues. J lost 4 bases, V lost 6 bases, and 8 bases had no gene match. Germline assignment: CDR1 SGHTA and CDR2 FQGNSA. The CDR3 loop is CASSLRGQGEYEQYF. CDR3 coding DNA: TGTGCCAGCAGTTTAAGGGGACAGGGGGAGTACGAGCAGTACTTC. Full variable domain (outside the CDR3, taken from reference TRBV7-2 and TRBJ2-7): GAGVSQSPSNKVTEKGKDVELRCDPISGHTALYWYRQSLGQGLEFLIYFQGNSAPDKSGLPSDRFSAERTGGSVSTLTIQRTQQEDSAVYLCASSLRGQGEYEQYFGPGTRLTVT.

The rearrangement uses TRBV10-1 and TRBJ2-3; 11 nucleotides align to TRBD2. The CDR3 runs to 15 residues. Germline V gene data show CDR1 as WNHNN and CDR2 as SYGVQD (reference sequence). V lost 5 bases, J lost 4 bases, and 5 bases stayed unmatched. CDR3 bases: TGCGCCAGCAGTTTCATAGCGGGAGGGGCAGATACGCAGTATTTT. Protein product: CASSFIAGGADTQYF.

The chain employs TRBV7-8 and TRBJ2-5; TRBD1 might be the D (5 bases). Germline CDR1 SGHVS, CDR2 FQNEAQ. Trimming left V 5 bases short and J 0 bases short, with 19 bases between. CDR3 length: 17 amino acids. As DNA, the CDR3 is TGTGCCAGCAGCGGCCTAGGAAGGGGCCGGTACCAAGAGACCCAGTACTTC. Residues: CASSGLGRGRYQETQYF.

The V call is TRBV6-6, the J call TRBJ2-1; D is unresolved. This CDR3 region has 12 residues. Germline CDR1 is MNHNY and CDR2 is SVGAGI (reference sequence). V was cut by 5 bases and J by 10 bases, with 12 bases left in between. CDR3 nucleotides: TGTGCCAGCAGTCCCCTGGTAGACGAGCAGTTCTTC. Protein: CASSPLVDEQFF.

V usage is TRBV29-1 and J usage is TRBJ2-3; 9 bases map to TRBD2. The CDR3 is 15 amino acids. J gave up 3 bases and V 7 bases, and 11 bases lay outside the gene matches. CDR1 SQVTM and CDR2 ANQGSEA come from the germline V gene. The CDR3 reads CSAPRGSGSTDTQYF. In nucleotides, the CDR3 is TGCAGCGCCCCTCGAGGTAGCGGGAGTACAGATACGCAGTATTTT.

V is TRBV5-1 and J is TRBJ2-1, with 9 bases identical to TRBD2. Germline assignment: CDR1 SGHRS and CDR2 YFSETQ. V dropped 0 bases and J dropped 3; count of bases not matched to a gene: 4. The CDR3 runs to 16 residues. The CDR3 is CASSLVGLAIYNEQFF. The CDR3 DNA reads TGCGCCAGCAGCTTGGTGGGACTAGCTATCTACAATGAGCAGTTCTTC.

Concerning this clone: Distinct nucleotide sequences in the sample also encode this CDR3. The chain couples TRBV6-6 to TRBJ2-7, with 8 positions matching TRBD1. This CDR3 is built from 14 residues. After removal of 7 bases from V and 7 bases from J, the junction contained 12 bases not matched to a gene. Germline V CDR1 and CDR2: MNHNY, SVGAGI (reference sequence). CDR3 DNA sequence: TGTGCCAGCACTTGGGGCAGGGGGCGGGGTGAGCAGTACTTC. Residues: CASTWGRGRGEQYF.

The chain uses TRBV4-1 and TRBJ2-3; D may correspond to TRBD1 or TRBD2 (5 bases each). The CDR3 extends over 17 amino acids. V was pared by 1 base and J by 1 base, with 15 bases between. The germline gives CDR1 MGHRA, CDR2 YSYEKL. The CDR3 protein is CASSQGGAGGGTDTQYF. In nucleotides, the CDR3 is TGCGCCAGCAGCCAAGGGGGCGCTGGGGGTGGCACAGATACGCAGTATTTT.